Listed here are 23 T cell receptor beta chains from one sample, sequenced in a study of T-cell reconstitution after alpha-beta-depleted transplantation in children. Preparation of the TCRbeta library was carried out with unique molecular identifiers. A single record per CDR3 protein comes from TCRdb applying MiXCR to the PCR reads. Counted here are 330,000 or so distinct CDR3 sequences, around 10% occurring once; the ten biggest clones make up less than 9%. The starting material was PBMCs, obtained before TCRalphabeta/CD19-depleted stem cell transplant. The receptors originated from a boy younger than two with acute myeloid leukemia, due to receive a stem cell transplant.

This clonotype showed up many times. The chain carries TRBV12-3 or TRBV12-4 and TRBJ1-1; D uncertain. CDR3 size: 14 residues. The V gene lost 3 bases and the J gene lost 2 bases, with 10 bases spanning the gap. CDR3 nucleotide sequence: TGTGCCAGCAGTTTCCCAGGACCTAACACTGAAGCTTTCTTT. Amino acid sequence: CASSFPGPNTEAFF.

This clonotype came up many times. The J gene is TRBJ2-1, the V gene TRBV24-1; D unclear. Germline CDR1 and CDR2: KGHDR and SFDVKD. V was pared by 4 bases and J by 5 bases, with 20 bases between. The CDR3 is 17 amino acids. The CDR3 nucleotides read TGTGCCACCAGTGACATGATGTATGGGCATGGCCACAATGAGCAGTTCTTC. This codes for CATSDMMYGHGHNEQFF.

The chain has TRBV11-2 and TRBJ2-7, with D uncertain. V shed 8 bases and J shed 3 bases, with 8 bases lying between them. Per germline, CDR1 SGHAT and CDR2 FQNNGV. This CDR3 comprises 11 residues. This CDR3 reads CASGPDYEQYF. The CDR3 nucleotides are TGTGCCAGCGGACCAGACTACGAGCAGTACTTC. The full variable domain, its missing parts supplied by reference TRBV11-2 and TRBJ2-7, is EAGVAQSPRYKIIEKRQSVAFWCNPISGHATLYWYQQILGQGPKLLIQFQNNGVVDDSQLPKDRFSAERLKGVDSTLKIQPAKLEDSAVYLCASGPDYEQYFGPGTRLTVT.

This clonotype showed up just a few times. The V call is TRBV19, the J call TRBJ1-1, with D maybe TRBD1 (5 bases). The germline CDR1 and CDR2 sequences are LNHDA and SQIVND (reference sequence). V was cut by 7 bases and J by 4 bases, with 16 bases left in between. The CDR3 has 14 residues. The CDR3 region has the DNA TGTGCCAGTACCCGAGACGGGGGACTCACTGAAGCTTTCTTT. Translation gives CASTRDGGLTEAFF.

This clonotype appeared many times. The CDR3 loop is CSAPFSGQGAIYEQYF. The CDR3 DNA reads as TGCAGTGCCCCTTTCTCTGGACAGGGGGCTATCTACGAGCAGTACTTC. The chain links TRBV20-1 to TRBJ2-7; 11 bases are a match to TRBD1. After removal of 6 bases from V and 3 bases from J, the junction contained 13 bases not matched to a gene. This CDR3 has 16 residues. Germline CDR1 DFQATT, CDR2 SNEGSKA (reference sequence).

This clonotype was seen a few times. This sequence joins TRBV5-1 and TRBJ2-1; D is undetermined. The ends were cut back, 2 bases at V and 8 bases at J, with 17 bases in the middle. Germline V gene data show CDR1 as SGHRS and CDR2 as YFSETQ. The CDR3 sequence is 15 residues long. CDR3 loop: CASSFLRSRTDEQFF. The DNA of the CDR3 is TGCGCCAGCAGCTTTCTCCGGAGTAGAACGGATGAGCAGTTCTTC.

This clonotype has ten or more counts. The gene calls are TRBV7-2 and TRBJ2-2; TRBD2 agrees at 11 bases. Trimming cost V 2 bases and J 1 base; bases outside gene matches: 0. Germline V gives CDR1 SGHTA, CDR2 FQGNSA. The CDR3 loop spans 16 amino acids. The CDR3 DNA follows: TGTGCCAGCAGCTTACTAGCGGGGGGGAACACCGGGGAGCTGTTTTTT. It yields the protein CASSLLAGGNTGELFF. Drawing the rest from reference TRBV7-2 and TRBJ2-2, the complete variable domain is GAGVSQSPSNKVTEKGKDVELRCDPISGHTALYWYRQSLGQGLEFLIYFQGNSAPDKSGLPSDRFSAERTGGSVSTLTIQRTQQEDSAVYLCASSLLAGGNTGELFFGEGSRLTVL.

The sample holds many counts of this clonotype. V is TRBV3-1 and J is TRBJ2-4; 8 bases fit TRBD1. There are 16 residues in the CDR3. J was trimmed by 3 bases and V by 6 bases; bases with no gene match: 10. From germline, CDR1 is LGHDT and CDR2 YNNKEL (reference sequence). The CDR3 region is CASSQYQTGVKNIQYF. The CDR3 bases are TGTGCCAGCAGTCAATACCAGACAGGGGTCAAAAACATTCAGTACTTC.

This clonotype was found many times. The rearrangement links TRBV4-3 to TRBJ2-7; 11 bases line up with TRBD2. V shed 4 bases, J shed 4 bases, and the junction held 6 bases outside the gene matches. The CDR3 contains 15 residues. Per germline, CDR1 LGHNA and CDR2 YSLEER. The CDR3 DNA sequence: TGCGCCAGCAGCCGAGTGACTAGCGGGGCATACGAGCAGTACTTC. This encodes CASSRVTSGAYEQYF.

The chain has TRBV18 and TRBJ2-3; D unclear. The germline gives CDR1 KGHSH, CDR2 LQKENI. Trimming cost V 1 base and J 3 bases, with 8 bases left between them. CDR3 length: 14 amino acids. The CDR3 loop is CASSPLPVTDTQYF. CDR3 nucleotides: TGTGCCAGCTCACCACTCCCAGTAACAGATACGCAGTATTTT.

Ten or more counts support this clonotype. The chain employs TRBV6-1 and TRBJ2-5, with a tentative D call TRBD2 (6 bases). CDR3 length: 13 amino acids. CDR1 is MNHNS and CDR2 is SASEGT in the germline V gene. Trimming stripped 8 bases from V and 3 bases from J, with 13 bases between. CDR3 nucleotide sequence: TGTGCCAGCGCTGGAGGGCCAAAAGAGACCCAGTACTTC. This codes for CASAGGPKETQYF.

This clonotype showed up many times. V usage is TRBV6-5 and J usage is TRBJ2-1; 7 nucleotides line up with TRBD1. Trimming cost V 0 bases and J 4 bases; bases outside gene matches: 3. The CDR3 covers 15 residues. Germline loops: CDR1 MNHEY, CDR2 SVGAGI. The CDR3 sequence: CASSYSGGVYNEQFF. The CDR3 nucleotides are TGTGCCAGCAGTTACTCAGGGGGCGTTTACAATGAGCAGTTCTTC.

This clonotype was recorded at least ten times. This chain joins TRBV5-1 and TRBJ2-2, with D maybe TRBD1 (6 bases). This CDR3 region has 16 residues. V was shortened by 1 base and J by 0 bases, with 10 bases between the two germline ends. Germline V gene data show CDR1 as SGHRS and CDR2 as YFSETQ. This CDR3 is CASSLRRGTNTGELFF. The CDR3 DNA follows: TGCGCCAGCAGCTTGCGCAGGGGCACGAACACCGGGGAGCTGTTTTTT.

The V call is TRBV27, the J call TRBJ2-6; TRBD1 agrees at 8 bases. The CDR3 is 18 residues long. The germline gives CDR1 MNHEY, CDR2 SMNVEV (reference sequence). The V and J ends lost 5 bases and 4 bases, in that order; junction bases with no gene match: 13. The CDR3: CASSLLSPRGLGANVLTF. DNA of the CDR3: TGTGCCAGCAGTCTCCTTAGTCCCAGGGGGCTCGGGGCCAACGTCCTGACTTTC.

On this clonotype: This may stem from a read error, because a much larger clone lies one nucleotide away. CDR3 DNA sequence: TGCAGTGCTAGAGATCACTGGACTAGCGGGAGTTCCAATGAGCAGTTCTTC. Its protein product is CSARDHWTSGSSNEQFF. This chain connects TRBV20-1 to TRBJ2-1, with TRBD2 matching over 13 bases. CDR1 is DFQATT, CDR2 SNEGSKA, per germline (reference sequence). The CDR3 runs to 17 residues. With V trimmed by 0 bases and J by 6 bases, 8 bases remained unmatched.

The sample holds many counts of this clonotype. The rearrangement links TRBV5-1 to TRBJ2-2, with a weak D call TRBD2 (6 bases). Trimming removed 4 bases at V and 4 bases at J, with 14 bases between. Germline V gives CDR1 SGHRS, CDR2 YFSETQ. The CDR3 loop spans 15 amino acids. The CDR3 spells CASSPGGQVTGELFF. CDR3 sequence (DNA): TGCGCCAGCAGCCCCGGGGGTCAGGTCACCGGGGAGCTGTTTTTT. The whole variable domain, remainder taken from reference TRBV5-1 and TRBJ2-2, is KAGVTQTPRYLIKTRGQQVTLSCSPISGHRSVSWYQQTPGQGLQFLFEYFSETQRNKGNFPGRFSGRQFSNSRSEMNVSTLELGDSALYLCASSPGGQVTGELFFGEGSRLTVL.

This clonotype has a handful of counts. The CDR3 spells CASSLRTSGSEQFF. For the CDR3, the DNA is TGTGCCAGCAGCTTGAGGACTAGCGGGAGTGAGCAGTTCTTC. This chain joins TRBV11-3 and TRBJ2-1, with TRBD2 identical over 13 bases. V dropped 3 bases and J dropped 9; count of bases not matched to a gene: 2. CDR3 length equals 14 residues. Germline V gene lookup returns CDR1 SGHNT and CDR2 YENEEA.

Ten or more counts support this clonotype. The chain carries TRBV24-1 and TRBJ2-5; TRBD1 matches at 9 bases. With V trimmed by 5 bases and J by 1 base, 4 bases remained unmatched. Germline V lookup: CDR1 KGHDR, CDR2 SFDVKD. The CDR3 has 15 amino acids. The CDR3 loop reads CATSGDRGSQETQYF. CDR3 nucleotide sequence: TGTGCCACCAGTGGCGACAGGGGGAGCCAAGAGACCCAGTACTTC.

Details on this clonotype: This could be a read error, since a much larger clone is one nucleotide away. The rearrangement links TRBV28 to TRBJ2-7; the D is unclear. The CDR3 length is 15 residues. Germline V gene lookup returns CDR1 MDHEN and CDR2 SYDVKM. With 5 bases removed from V and 0 bases from J, the gap between germline ends came to 14 bases. The CDR3 sequence is CASSDTRLSSYEQYF. DNA of the CDR3: TGTGCCAGCAGTGATACAAGACTGAGCTCCTACGAGCAGTACTTC.

This clonotype occurred many times. The chain has TRBV7-3 and TRBJ2-5, with TRBD2 as a possible D gene (5 bases). The CDR3 extends over 14 amino acids. V lost 5 bases to trimming and J lost 2 bases, with 12 bases between them. Germline loops: CDR1 SGHTA, CDR2 FQGTGA. In nucleotides, the CDR3 is TGTGCCAGCAGCCGAGGGCCATTGCAAGAGACCCAGTACTTC. This gives the protein CASSRGPLQETQYF.

In its sample, this clonotype was seen many times. CDR3 sequence reads: CASSPGARGTEAFF. Written as DNA, the CDR3 is TGTGCCAGCAGCCCCGGTGCCCGGGGCACTGAAGCTTTCTTT. The chain carries TRBV7-3 and TRBJ1-1; D is unresolved. V was shortened by 5 bases and J by 4 bases, with 14 bases between the two germline ends. Germline loops: CDR1 SGHTA, CDR2 FQGTGA. The CDR3 is 14 amino acids.

The chain has TRBV5-4 and TRBJ2-7, with a weak D call TRBD1 (6 bases). V lost 4 bases to trimming and J lost 4 bases, with 18 bases between them. Germline values: CDR1 SGHNT, CDR2 YYREEE (reference sequence). CDR3 length: 15 amino acids. CDR3: CASSPGQGPQYEQYF. DNA of the CDR3: TGTGCCAGCAGCCCTGGTCAGGGGCCACAATACGAGCAGTACTTC.

This clonotype was seen repeatedly, ten times or more. V and J are TRBV25-1 and TRBJ2-1; TRBD2 aligns across 12 bases. The CDR3 is 16 residues long. J lost 6 bases, V lost 4 bases, and 7 bases had no gene match. Germline V gene sequence: CDR1 MGHDK, CDR2 SYGVNS. The CDR3 sequence: CASSGPGLAGLNEQFF. CDR3 bases: TGTGCCAGCAGTGGTCCGGGACTAGCGGGTCTCAATGAGCAGTTCTTC. The full variable domain, in which reference TRBV25-1 and TRBJ2-1 provide the parts outside the CDR3, is EADIYQTPRYLVIGTGKKITLECSQTMGHDKMYWYQQDPGMELHLIHYSYGVNSTEKGDLSSESTVSRIRTEHFPLTLESARPSHTSQYLCASSGPGLAGLNEQFFGPGTRLTVL.